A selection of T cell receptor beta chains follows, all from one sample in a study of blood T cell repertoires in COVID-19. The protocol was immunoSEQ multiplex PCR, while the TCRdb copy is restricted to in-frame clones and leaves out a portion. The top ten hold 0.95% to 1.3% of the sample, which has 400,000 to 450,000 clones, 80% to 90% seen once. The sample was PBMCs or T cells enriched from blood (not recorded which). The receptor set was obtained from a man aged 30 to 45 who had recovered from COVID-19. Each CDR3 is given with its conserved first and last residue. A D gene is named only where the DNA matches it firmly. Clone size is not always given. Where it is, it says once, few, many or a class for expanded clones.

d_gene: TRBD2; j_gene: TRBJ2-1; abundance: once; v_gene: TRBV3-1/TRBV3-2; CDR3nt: TGTGCCAGCAGCCTTTCACTCGGGCGGGAGCTTGAGCAGTTCTTC; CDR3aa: CASSLSLGRELEQFF
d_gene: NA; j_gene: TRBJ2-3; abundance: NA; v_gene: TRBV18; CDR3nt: TGTGCCAGCTCACCCGCTTTTATCGGAGATACGCAGTATTTT; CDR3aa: CASSPAFIGDTQYF
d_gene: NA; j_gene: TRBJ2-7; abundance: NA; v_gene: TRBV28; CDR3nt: TGTGCCAGCAGATACCACGGGACACCGGGAGAGCAGTACTTC; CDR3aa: CASRYHGTPGEQYF
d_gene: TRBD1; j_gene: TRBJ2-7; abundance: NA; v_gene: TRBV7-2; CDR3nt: TGTGCCAGCAGCCCCCGGACAGGGGCCCCTATAGAGCAGTACTTC; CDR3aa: CASSPRTGAPIEQYF
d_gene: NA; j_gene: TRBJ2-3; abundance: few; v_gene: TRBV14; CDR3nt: TGTGCCAGCAGCTTCGGAGGGACTAGCACAGATACGCAGTATTTT; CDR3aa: CASSFGGTSTDTQYF
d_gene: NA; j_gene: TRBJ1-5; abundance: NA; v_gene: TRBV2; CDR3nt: TGTGCCAGCTCGAACGGGGGACAGCCCCAGCATTTT; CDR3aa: CASSNGGQPQHF
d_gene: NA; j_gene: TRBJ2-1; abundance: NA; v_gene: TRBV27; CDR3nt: TGTGCCAGCAGTTTATCCGGAGGGACCTACAATGAGCAGTTCTTC; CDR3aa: CASSLSGGTYNEQFF
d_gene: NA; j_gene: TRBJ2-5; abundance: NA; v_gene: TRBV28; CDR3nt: TGTGCCAGCAGTCCAGTGGACAGCTCGATGGAGACCCAGTACTTC; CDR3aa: CASSPVDSSMETQYF
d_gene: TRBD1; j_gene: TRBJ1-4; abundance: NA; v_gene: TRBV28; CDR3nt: TGTGCCAGCAGAAGGGGGACAGGGGGCGCAGGTGAAAAACTGTTTTTT; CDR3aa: CASRRGTGGAGEKLFF
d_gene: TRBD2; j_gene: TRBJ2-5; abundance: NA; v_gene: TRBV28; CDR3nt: TGTGCCAGCAGTCCGGGACTAGCGGGAGGACAGACCCAGTACTTC; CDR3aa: CASSPGLAGGQTQYF
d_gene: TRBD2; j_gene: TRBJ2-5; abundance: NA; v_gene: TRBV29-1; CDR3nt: TGCAGCGTTTCAGTAGCGGGAGGCCCATCTCAAGAGACCCAGTACTTC; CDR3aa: CSVSVAGGPSQETQYF
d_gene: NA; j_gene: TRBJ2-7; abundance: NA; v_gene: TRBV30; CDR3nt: TGTGCCTGGAATCGGCTAGCGTCCCTCGAGCAGTACTTC; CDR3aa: CAWNRLASLEQYF
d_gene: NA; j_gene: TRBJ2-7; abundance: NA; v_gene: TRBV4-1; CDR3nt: TGCGCCAGCAGCCAAACCCCCGGGGTATACGAGCAGTACTTC; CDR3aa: CASSQTPGVYEQYF
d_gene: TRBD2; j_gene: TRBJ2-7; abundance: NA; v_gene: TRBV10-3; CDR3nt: TGTGCCAGGCACCGGACTAGACAAATAGGCTACGAGCAGTACTTC; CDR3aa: CARHRTRQIGYEQYF
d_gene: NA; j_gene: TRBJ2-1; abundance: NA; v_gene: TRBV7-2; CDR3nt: TGTGCCAGCAGCGCAATCGGAGGTTCCTACAATGAGCAGTTCTTC; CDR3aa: CASSAIGGSYNEQFF
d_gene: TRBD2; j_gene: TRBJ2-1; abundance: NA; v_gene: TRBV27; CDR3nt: TGTGCCAGCAGTTTACAACTAGCGGGAGGGGGGAATGAGCAGTTCTTC; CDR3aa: CASSLQLAGGGNEQFF
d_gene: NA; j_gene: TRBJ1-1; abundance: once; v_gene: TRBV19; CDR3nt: TGTGCCAGTAGTATCCATTCTATAACTGAAGCTTTCTTT; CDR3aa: CASSIHSITEAFF
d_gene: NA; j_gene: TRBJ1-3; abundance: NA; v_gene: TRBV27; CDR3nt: TGTGCCAGGGTGACTGAGATCTCTGGAAACACCATATATTTT; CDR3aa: CARVTEISGNTIYF
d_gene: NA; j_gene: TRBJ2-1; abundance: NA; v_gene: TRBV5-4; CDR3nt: TGTGCCAGCAGCTTGGGGGCTCCAAGCTCCTACAATGAGCAGTTCTTC; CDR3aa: CASSLGAPSSYNEQFF
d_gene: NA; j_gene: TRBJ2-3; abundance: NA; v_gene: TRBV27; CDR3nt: TGTGCCAGCAGTTTCGGAGACAGAGAAGTAGATACGCAGTATTTT; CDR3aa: CASSFGDREVDTQYF
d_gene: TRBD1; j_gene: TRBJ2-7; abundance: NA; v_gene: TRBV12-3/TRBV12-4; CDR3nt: TGTGCCACGGGACAGGGGGTTTCCTACGAGCAGTACTTC; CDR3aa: CATGQGVSYEQYF
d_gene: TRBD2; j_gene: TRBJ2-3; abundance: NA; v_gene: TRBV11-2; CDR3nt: TGTGCCAGCAGCTTAGCGGGGGGTCAGTCGGATACGCAGTATTTT; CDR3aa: CASSLAGGQSDTQYF
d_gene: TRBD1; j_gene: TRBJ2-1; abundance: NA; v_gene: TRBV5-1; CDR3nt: TGCGCCAGCAGCTCGGGACAGGGTACGAATGAGCAGTTCTTC; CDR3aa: CASSSGQGTNEQFF
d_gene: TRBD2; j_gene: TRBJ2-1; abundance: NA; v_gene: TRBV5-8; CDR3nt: TGTGCCAGCAGCCAAACTAGCGGGACTTACAATGAGCAGTTCTTC; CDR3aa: CASSQTSGTYNEQFF
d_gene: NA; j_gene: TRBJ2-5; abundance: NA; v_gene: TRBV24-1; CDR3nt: TGTGCCACCAGTGACCCGTCCGGCGGGGGCTCCGGGGAGACCCAGTACTTC; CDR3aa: CATSDPSGGGSGETQYF
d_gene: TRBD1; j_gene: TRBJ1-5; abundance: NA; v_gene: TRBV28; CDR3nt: TGTGCCAGCAGTTCACAGGGGCTGGGGAGCAATCAGCCCCAGCATTTT; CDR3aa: CASSSQGLGSNQPQHF
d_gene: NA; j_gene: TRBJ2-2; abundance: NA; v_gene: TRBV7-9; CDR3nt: TGTGCCAGCAGCTCAGGGGATCGGAACACCGGGGAGCTGTTTTTT; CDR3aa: CASSSGDRNTGELFF
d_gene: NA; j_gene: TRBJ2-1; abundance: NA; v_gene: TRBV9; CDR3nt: TGTGCCAGCAGCGTAGGTAGCGGATCCTACAATGAGCAGTTCTTC; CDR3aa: CASSVGSGSYNEQFF
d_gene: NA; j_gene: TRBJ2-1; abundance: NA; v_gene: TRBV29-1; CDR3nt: TGCAGCACTATGATCTACAATGAGCAGTTCTTC; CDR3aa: CSTMIYNEQFF
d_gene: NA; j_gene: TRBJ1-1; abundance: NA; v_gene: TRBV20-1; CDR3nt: TGCAGTGCCAGTAATAGGGGGACGGCGCCCAGAATGAACACTGAAGCTTTCTTT; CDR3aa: CSASNRGTAPRMNTEAFF
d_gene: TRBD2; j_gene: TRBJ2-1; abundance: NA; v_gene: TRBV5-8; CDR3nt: TGTGCCAGCAGCGCGGGGGGAACTCTTCACAATGAGCAGTTCTTC; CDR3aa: CASSAGGTLHNEQFF
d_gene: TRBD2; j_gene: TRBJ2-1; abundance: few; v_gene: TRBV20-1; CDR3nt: TGCAGTGCTAGTGTAGCGGGAGATTTATACAATGAGCAGTTCTTC; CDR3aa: CSASVAGDLYNEQFF
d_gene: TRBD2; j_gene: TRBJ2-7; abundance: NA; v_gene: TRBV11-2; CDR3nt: TGTGCCAGCAGCTTAGGGTTTACGGGAGGTTGGAACTACGAGCAGTACTTC; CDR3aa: CASSLGFTGGWNYEQYF
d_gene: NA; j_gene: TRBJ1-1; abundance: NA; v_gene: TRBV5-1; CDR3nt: TGCGCCAGCAGCTTGCACATTAACACTGAAGCTTTCTTT; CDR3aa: CASSLHINTEAFF
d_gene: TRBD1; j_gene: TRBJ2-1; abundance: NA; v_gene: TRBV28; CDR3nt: TGTGCCAGCAGTCCCTCAGGGGGCCGGAATGAGCAGTTCTTC; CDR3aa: CASSPSGGRNEQFF
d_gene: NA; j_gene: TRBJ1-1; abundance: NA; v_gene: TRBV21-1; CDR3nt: TGTGCCAGCAGCATGGGACAATTGAACACTGAAGCTTTCTTT; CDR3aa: CASSMGQLNTEAFF
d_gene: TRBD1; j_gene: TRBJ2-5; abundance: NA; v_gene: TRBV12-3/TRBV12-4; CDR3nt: TGTGCCAGCAGTTTCGGACAGGGGGAGACCCAGTACTTC; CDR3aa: CASSFGQGETQYF
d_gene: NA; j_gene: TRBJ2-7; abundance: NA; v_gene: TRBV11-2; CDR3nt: TGTGCCAGCAGCGTGACGACAGGAGGCTACGAGCAGTACTTC; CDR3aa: CASSVTTGGYEQYF
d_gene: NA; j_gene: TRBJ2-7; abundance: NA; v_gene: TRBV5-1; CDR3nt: TGCGCCAGCAGCCCGGTTGACAGGACCTACGAGCAGTACTTC; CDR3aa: CASSPVDRTYEQYF
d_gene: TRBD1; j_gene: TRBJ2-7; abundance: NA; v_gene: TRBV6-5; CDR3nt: TGTGCCAGCAGTTACTCGAGGGGACAGGGCTACGAGCAGTACTTC; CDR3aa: CASSYSRGQGYEQYF
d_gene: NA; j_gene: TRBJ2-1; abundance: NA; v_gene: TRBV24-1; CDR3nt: TGTGCCACCGCCCGACTAGACAATGAGCAGTTCTTC; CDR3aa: CATARLDNEQFF
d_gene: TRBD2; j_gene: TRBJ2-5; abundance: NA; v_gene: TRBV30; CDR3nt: TGTGCCTGGGATTCTCCGGGACTAGCGTTAGAGACCCAGTACTTC; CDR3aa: CAWDSPGLALETQYF
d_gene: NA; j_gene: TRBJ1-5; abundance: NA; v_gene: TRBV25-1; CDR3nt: TGTGCCAGCAGTGAAACGGGGTGGGATCAGCCCCAGCATTTT; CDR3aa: CASSETGWDQPQHF
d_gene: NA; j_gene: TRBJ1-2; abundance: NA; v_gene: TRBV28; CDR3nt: TGTGCCAGCAGTTTCTACAGGGTTGATGGCTACACCTTC; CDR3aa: CASSFYRVDGYTF
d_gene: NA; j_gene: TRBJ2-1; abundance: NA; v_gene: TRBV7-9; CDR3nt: TGTGCCAGCAGCTCCTCTAAACGCGCCTACAATGAGCAGTTCTTC; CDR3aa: CASSSSKRAYNEQFF
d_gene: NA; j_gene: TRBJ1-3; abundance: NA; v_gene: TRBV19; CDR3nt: TGTGCCAGCAACTCTGGGACAAACTCTGGAAACACCATATATTTT; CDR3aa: CASNSGTNSGNTIYF
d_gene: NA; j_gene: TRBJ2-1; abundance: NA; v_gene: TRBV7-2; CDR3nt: TGTGCCAGCAGCCAGGACAGCGATCCCTACAATGAGCAGTTCTTC; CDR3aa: CASSQDSDPYNEQFF
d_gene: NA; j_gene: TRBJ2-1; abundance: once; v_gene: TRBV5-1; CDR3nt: TGCGCCAGCAGCTTGGAGGAACAGCCAAAACACAATGAGCAGTTCTTC; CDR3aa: CASSLEEQPKHNEQFF
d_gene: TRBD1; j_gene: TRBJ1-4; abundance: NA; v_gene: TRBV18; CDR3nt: TGTGCCAGCTCACAAGGGACAGATTCAACTAATGAAAAACTGTTTTTT; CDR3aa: CASSQGTDSTNEKLFF
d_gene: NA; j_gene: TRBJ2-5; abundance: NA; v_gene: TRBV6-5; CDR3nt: TGTGCCAGCAGTTATTCAGGGCCGGAGACCCAGTACTTC; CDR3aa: CASSYSGPETQYF
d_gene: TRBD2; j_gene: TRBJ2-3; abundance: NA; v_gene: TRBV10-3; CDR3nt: TGTGCCGTTACCACACGGCGGGAGTGGGCGACAGATACGCAGTATTTT; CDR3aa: CAVTTRREWATDTQYF
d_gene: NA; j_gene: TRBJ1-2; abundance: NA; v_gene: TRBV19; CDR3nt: TGTGCCAGTAGTCTCCCCGGGCAGGGGAACTATGGCTACACCTTC; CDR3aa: CASSLPGQGNYGYTF
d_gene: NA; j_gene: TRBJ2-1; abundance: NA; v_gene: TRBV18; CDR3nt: TGTGCCAGCTCACCAAGAGCGGACAATGAGCAGTTCTTC; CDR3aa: CASSPRADNEQFF